This T cell receptor (beta chain) was identified during a study of beta chain features in type 1 diabetes. The CDR3 has 16 amino acids. Germline assignment: CDR1 SGHRS and CDR2 YFSETQ. The ends were cut back, 4 bases at V and 0 bases at J, with 17 bases in the middle. cDNA synthesis used the whole RNA isolate, giving expressed TCRB sequences. Produced via immunoSEQ multiplex PCR; TCRdb's table is partial and in-frame only. The sample has 300,000 to 450,000 clones, roughly an eighth seen once. V gene TRBV5-1 combines with J gene TRBJ2-7; D perhaps matches TRBD2 (6 bases). The sequencing sample was made of naive CD4+ T cells from blood. This TCR was recovered from a man aged 18-30 years in good health. The CDR3: CASSAGLRGDSYEQYF. The CDR3 DNA sequence: TGCGCCAGCAGCGCGGGGCTGCGCGGGGACTCCTACGAGCAGTACTTC.